This TCR beta chain was identified in a study of cytomegalovirus exposure and HLA in healthy donors. V shed 3 bases and J shed 0 bases, with 3 bases lying between them. CDR1 and CDR2 from the germline V gene are MDHEN and SYDVKM. The CDR3 consists of 14 residues. The PCR employed 60 Vbeta primers together with 13 Jbeta primers. Profiling relied on immunoSEQ multiplex PCR, and the TCRdb table lists in-frame clones only, not all of them. The table lists some 100,000 clones, roughly four fifths of them singletons, with over 9.5% in the top ten. This clone has just a few counts. Its cognate antigen is unknown. Whole-study results and caveats: TCR beta V- and J-gene trimming, according to a later analysis, was linked to a missense DCLRE1C variant. Most subjects' HLA-A and HLA-B alleles were reportedly predicted from TCR beta sequences.

Sequenced sample: PBMCs. This TCR came from a man in his fifties in good health and CMV-seronegative. V gene TRBV28 combines with J gene TRBJ2-6; no reliable D call. The CDR3 protein is CASSFNSGANVLTF. CDR3 nucleotide sequence: TGTGCCAGCAGTTTTAACTCTGGGGCCAACGTCCTGACTTTC.